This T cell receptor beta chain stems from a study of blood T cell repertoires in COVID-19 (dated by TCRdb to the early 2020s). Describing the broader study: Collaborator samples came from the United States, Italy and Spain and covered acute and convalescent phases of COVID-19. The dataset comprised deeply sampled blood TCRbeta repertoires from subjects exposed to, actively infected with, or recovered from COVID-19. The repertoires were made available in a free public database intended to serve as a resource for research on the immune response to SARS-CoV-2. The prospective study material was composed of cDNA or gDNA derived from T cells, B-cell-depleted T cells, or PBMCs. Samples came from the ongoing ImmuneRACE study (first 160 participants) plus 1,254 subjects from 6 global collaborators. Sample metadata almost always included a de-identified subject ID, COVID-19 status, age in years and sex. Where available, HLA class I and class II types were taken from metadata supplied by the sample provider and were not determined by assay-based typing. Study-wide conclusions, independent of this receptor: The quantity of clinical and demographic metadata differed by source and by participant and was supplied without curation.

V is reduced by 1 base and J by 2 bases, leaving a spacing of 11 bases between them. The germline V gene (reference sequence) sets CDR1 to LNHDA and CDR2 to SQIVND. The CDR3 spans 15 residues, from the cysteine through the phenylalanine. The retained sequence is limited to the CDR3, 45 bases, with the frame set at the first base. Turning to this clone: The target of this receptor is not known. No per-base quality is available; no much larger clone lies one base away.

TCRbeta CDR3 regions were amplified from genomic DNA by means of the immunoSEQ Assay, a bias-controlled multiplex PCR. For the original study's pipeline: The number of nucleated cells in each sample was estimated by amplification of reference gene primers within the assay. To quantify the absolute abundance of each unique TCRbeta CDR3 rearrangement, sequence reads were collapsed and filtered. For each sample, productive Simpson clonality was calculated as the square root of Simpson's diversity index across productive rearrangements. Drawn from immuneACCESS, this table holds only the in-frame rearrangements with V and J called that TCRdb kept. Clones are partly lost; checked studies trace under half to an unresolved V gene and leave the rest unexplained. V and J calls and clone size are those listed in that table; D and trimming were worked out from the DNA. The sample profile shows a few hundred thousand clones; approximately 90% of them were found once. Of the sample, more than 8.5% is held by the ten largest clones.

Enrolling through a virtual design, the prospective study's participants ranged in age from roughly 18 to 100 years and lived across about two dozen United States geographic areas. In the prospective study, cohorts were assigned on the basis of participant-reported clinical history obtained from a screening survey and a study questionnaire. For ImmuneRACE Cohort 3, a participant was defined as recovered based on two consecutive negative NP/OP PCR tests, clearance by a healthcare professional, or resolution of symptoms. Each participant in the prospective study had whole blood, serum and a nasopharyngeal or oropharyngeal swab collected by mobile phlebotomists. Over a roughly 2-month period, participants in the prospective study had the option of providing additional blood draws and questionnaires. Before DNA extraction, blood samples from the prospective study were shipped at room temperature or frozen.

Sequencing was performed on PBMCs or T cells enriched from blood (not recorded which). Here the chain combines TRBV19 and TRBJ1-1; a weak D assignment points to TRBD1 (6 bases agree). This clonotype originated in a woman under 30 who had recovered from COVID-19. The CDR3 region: CASSIVGAPNTEAFF. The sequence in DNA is TGTGCCAGTAGTATAGTGGGGGCGCCTAACACTGAAGCTTTCTTT.